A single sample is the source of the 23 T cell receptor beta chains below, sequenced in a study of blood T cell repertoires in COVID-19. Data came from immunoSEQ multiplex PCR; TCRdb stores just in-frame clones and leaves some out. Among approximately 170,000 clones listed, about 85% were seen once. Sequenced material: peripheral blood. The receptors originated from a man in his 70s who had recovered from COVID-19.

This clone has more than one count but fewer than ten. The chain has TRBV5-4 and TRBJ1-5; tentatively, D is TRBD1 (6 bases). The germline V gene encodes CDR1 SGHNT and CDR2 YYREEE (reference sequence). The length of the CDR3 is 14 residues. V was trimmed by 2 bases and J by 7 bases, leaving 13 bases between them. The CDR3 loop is CASSFQGGGQPQHF. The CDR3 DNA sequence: TGTGCCAGCAGCTTCCAGGGTGGGGGCCAGCCCCAGCATTTT.

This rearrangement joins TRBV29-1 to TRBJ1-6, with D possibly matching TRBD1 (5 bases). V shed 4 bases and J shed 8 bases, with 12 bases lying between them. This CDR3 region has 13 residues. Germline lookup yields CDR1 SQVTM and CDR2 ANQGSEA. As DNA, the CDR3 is TGCAGCGTTGGGGAGGGGCGTGATTCACCCCTCCACTTT. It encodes CSVGEGRDSPLHF.

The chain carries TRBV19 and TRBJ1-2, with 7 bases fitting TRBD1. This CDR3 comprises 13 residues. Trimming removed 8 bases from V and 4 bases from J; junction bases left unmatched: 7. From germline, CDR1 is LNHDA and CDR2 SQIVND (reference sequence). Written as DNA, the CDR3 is TGTGCCAGTCATTTACAGGGGATCTATGGCTACACCTTC. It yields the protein CASHLQGIYGYTF.

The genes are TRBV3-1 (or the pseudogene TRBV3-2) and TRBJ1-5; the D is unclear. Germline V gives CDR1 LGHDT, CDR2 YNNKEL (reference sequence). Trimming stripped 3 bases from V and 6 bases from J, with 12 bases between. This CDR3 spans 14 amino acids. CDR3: CASSQAAGGQPQHF. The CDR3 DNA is TGTGCCAGCAGCCAGGCGGCCGGCGGTCAGCCCCAGCATTTT.

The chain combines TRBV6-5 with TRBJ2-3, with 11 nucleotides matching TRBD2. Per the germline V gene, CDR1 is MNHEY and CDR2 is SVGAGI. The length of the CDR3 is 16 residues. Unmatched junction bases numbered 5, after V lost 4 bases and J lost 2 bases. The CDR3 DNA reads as TGTGCCAGCAGTTCCAGACTAGCGGGAACCACAGATACGCAGTATTTT. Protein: CASSSRLAGTTDTQYF.

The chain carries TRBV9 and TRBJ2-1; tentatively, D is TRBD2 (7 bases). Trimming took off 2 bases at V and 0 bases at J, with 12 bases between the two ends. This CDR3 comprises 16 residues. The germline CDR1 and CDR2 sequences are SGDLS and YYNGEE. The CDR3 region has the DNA TGTGCCAGCAGCGTGGGGGGGCCAAGCTCCTACAATGAGCAGTTCTTC. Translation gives CASSVGGPSSYNEQFF.

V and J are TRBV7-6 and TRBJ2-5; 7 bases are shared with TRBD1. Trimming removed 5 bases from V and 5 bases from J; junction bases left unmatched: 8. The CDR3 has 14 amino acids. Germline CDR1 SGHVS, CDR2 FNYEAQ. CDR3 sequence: CASSINRGFETQYF. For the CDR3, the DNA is TGTGCCAGCAGCATTAACAGGGGTTTTGAGACCCAGTACTTC.

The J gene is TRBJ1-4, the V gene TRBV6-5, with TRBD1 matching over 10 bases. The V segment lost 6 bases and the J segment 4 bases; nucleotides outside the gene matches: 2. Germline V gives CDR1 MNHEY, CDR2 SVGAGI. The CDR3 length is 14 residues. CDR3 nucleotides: TGTGCCAGCAGATGGGACAGGGGTAATGAAAAACTGTTTTTT. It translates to CASRWDRGNEKLFF.

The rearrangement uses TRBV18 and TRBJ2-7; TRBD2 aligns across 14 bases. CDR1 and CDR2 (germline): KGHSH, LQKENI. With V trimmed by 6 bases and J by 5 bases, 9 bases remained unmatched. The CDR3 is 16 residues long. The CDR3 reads CASSRLAGGPGDEQYF. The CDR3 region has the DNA TGTGCCAGCTCCAGACTAGCGGGAGGGCCGGGGGACGAGCAGTACTTC.

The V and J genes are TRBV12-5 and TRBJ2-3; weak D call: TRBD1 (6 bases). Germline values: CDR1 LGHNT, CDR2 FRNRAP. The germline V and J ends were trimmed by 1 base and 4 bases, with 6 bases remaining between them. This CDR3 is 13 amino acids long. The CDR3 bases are TGTGCTAGTGGTTTGGACAGGGCAGATACGCAGTATTTT. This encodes CASGLDRADTQYF.

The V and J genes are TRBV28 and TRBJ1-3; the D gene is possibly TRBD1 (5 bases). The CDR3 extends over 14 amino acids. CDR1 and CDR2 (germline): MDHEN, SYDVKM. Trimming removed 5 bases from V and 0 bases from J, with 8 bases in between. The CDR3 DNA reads TGTGCCAGCAGTCAGGGTTACTCTGGAAACACCATATATTTT. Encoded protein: CASSQGYSGNTIYF.

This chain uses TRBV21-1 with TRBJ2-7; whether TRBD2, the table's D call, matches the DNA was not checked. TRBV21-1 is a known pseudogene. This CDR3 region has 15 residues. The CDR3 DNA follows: TGTGCCAGCAGCAAACGCCCTAGCGGGAGTCACGAGCAGTACTTC. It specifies CASSKRPSGSHEQYF.

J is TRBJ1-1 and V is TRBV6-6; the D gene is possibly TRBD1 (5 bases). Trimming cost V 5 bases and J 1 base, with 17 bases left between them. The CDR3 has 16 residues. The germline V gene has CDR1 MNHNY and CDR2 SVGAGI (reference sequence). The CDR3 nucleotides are TGTGCCAGCAGTCGATCGACACGGACAACGAACACTGAAGCTTTCTTT. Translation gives CASSRSTRTTNTEAFF.

CDR3 residues: CASSYGLAGGGAKNIQYF. CDR3 sequence (DNA): TGCGCCAGCAGCTACGGACTAGCGGGAGGAGGGGCCAAAAACATTCAGTACTTC. This chain connects TRBV5-1 to TRBJ2-4, with 14 bases lining up with TRBD2. V was pared by 3 bases and J by 1 base, with 6 bases of the junction left unmatched. There are 18 residues in the CDR3. Per the germline V gene, CDR1 is SGHRS and CDR2 is YFSETQ.

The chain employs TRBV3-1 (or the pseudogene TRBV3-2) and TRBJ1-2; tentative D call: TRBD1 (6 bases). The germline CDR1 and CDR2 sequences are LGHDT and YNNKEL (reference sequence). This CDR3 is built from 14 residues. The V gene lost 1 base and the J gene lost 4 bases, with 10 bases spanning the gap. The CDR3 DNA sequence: TGTGCCAGCAGCCAAGGGACAGACTTCTATGGCTACACCTTC. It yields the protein CASSQGTDFYGYTF.

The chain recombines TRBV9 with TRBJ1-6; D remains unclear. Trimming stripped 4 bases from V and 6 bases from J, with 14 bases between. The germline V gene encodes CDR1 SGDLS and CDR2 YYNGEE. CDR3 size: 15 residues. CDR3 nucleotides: TGTGCCAGCAGCCCAGTCATGACTGGTAATTCACCCCTCCACTTT. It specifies CASSPVMTGNSPLHF. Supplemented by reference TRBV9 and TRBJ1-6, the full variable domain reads DSGVTQTPKHLITATGQRVTLRCSPRSGDLSVYWYQQSLDQGLQFLIQYYNGEERAKGNILERFSAQQFPDLHSELNLSSLELGDSALYFCASSPVMTGNSPLHFGNGTRLTVT.

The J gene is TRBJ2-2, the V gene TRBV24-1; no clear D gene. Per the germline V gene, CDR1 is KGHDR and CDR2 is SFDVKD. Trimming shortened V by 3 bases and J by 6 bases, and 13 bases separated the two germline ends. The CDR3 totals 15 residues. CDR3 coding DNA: TGTGCCACCAGTGATGGGCCTCCATCGGCCGGGGAGCTGTTTTTT. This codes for CATSDGPPSAGELFF.

The CDR3 nucleotides are TGCGCCAGCAGCCAAGGCGAGGGAGGCGAGCAGTACTTC. As protein: CASSQGEGGEQYF. The chain carries TRBV5-1 and TRBJ2-7; a possible D gene is TRBD2 (6 bases). V was shortened by 4 bases and J by 6 bases, with 14 bases between the two germline ends. CDR3 length: 13 amino acids. Germline CDR1 and CDR2: SGHRS and YFSETQ.

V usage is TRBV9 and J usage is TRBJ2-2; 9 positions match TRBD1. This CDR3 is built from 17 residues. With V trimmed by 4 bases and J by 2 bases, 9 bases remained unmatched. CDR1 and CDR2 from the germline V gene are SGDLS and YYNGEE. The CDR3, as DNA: TGTGCCAGCAGCCCTGCCCGGGACAGGGTTAACACCGGGGAGCTGTTTTTT. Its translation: CASSPARDRVNTGELFF.

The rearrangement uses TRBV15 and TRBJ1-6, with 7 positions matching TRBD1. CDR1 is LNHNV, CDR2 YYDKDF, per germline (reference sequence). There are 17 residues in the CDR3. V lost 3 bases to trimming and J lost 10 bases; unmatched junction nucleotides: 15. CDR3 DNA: TGTGCCACCAGCAGGCAGGACGGGACAGCCGGCGGATCACCCCTCCACTTT. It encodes CATSRQDGTAGGSPLHF.

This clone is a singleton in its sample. CDR3 protein: CASSPSGTAYNEQFF. The CDR3 DNA reads TGTGCCAGCAGCCCTAGCGGGACTGCTTACAATGAGCAGTTCTTC. This chain joins TRBV7-9 and TRBJ2-1, with 9 bases lining up with TRBD2. The CDR3 totals 15 residues. The V gene's germline CDR1 is SEHNR and CDR2 FQNEAQ (reference sequence). The ends lost 5 bases at V and 4 bases at J; junction bases unmatched: 6. Combining the CDR3 with reference TRBV7-9 and TRBJ2-1 gives the whole variable domain DTGVSQNPRHKITKRGQNVTFRCDPISEHNRLYWYRQTLGQGPEFLTYFQNEAQLEKSRLLSDRFSAERPKGSFSTLEIQRTEQGDSAMYLCASSPSGTAYNEQFFGPGTRLTVL.

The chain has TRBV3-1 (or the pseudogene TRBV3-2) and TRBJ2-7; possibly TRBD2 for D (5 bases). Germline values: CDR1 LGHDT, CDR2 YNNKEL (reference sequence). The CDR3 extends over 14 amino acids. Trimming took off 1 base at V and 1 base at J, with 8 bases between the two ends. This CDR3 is CASSQGTASYEQYF. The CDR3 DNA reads TGTGCCAGCAGCCAAGGGACTGCTTCCTACGAGCAGTACTTC.

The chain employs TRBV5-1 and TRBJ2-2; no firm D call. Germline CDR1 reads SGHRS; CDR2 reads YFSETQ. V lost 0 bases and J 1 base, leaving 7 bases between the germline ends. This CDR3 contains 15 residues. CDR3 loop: CASSLVSLNTGELFF. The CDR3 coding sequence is TGCGCCAGCAGCTTGGTTTCCTTGAACACCGGGGAGCTGTTTTTT.